Listed here are 17 T cell receptor beta chains from one sample, sequenced in a study of patients and donors after allogeneic stem cell transplantation (dated by TCRdb to about 2020). Receptors were amplified or captured by RT-PCR. TCRdb records NextSeq 550 as the sequencer. TCRdb reworked the public reads: Q25 trimming with fastp, MiXCR clone assembly, productive beta chains retained. A single entry per CDR3 protein holds the most common genes and DNA from its merged rows. Present in this sample are about 400,000 distinct CDR3 sequences, around 16% of which were seen just once. The ten largest clonotypes hold 7% to 7.5% of the sample. The sample was blood, either unsorted or a sorted T cell fraction (not recorded which). The receptors here all came from a human donor who was either an allogeneic HSCT recipient or a stem cell or donor lymphocyte infusion donor (not recorded which). It is not recorded whose cells these are; they may come from a transplant donor.

In its sample, this clonotype was seen a few times. This rearrangement joins TRBV28 to TRBJ1-5; 8 nucleotides align to TRBD1. The J segment lost 4 bases and the V segment lost 6 bases, leaving 5 bases of the junction unmatched. This CDR3 is 14 amino acids long. Germline-derived CDR1 and CDR2 are MDHEN and SYDVKM. The CDR3 reads CASSQGQENQPQHF. In nucleotides, the CDR3 is TGTGCCAGCAGCCAGGGACAGGAAAATCAGCCCCAGCATTTT.

The chain is built from TRBV6-1 and TRBJ2-1, with TRBD2 matching over 12 bases. V was clipped by 8 bases and J by 9 bases; unmatched bases: 14. This CDR3 contains 16 residues. Germline CDR1 and CDR2: MNHNS and SASEGT. The CDR3 sequence is CASSYRASGGAGEQFF. The CDR3 DNA sequence: TGTGCCAGCTCTTATAGGGCTAGCGGGGGGGCTGGTGAGCAGTTCTTC.

This clonotype was observed at least ten times. V is TRBV5-1 and J is TRBJ1-5; a possible D gene is TRBD1 (5 bases). The germline CDR1 and CDR2 sequences are SGHRS and YFSETQ. V shed 0 bases and J shed 4 bases, with 5 bases lying between them. The CDR3 is 13 residues long. In nucleotides, the CDR3 is TGCGCCAGCAGCTTGGGACAGAATCAGCCCCAGCATTTT. This codes for CASSLGQNQPQHF.

V and J are TRBV15 and TRBJ2-7; TRBD2 aligns across 8 bases. J gave up 4 bases and V 1 base, and 6 bases lay outside the gene matches. In germline, CDR1 is LNHNV, CDR2 YYDKDF (reference sequence). The CDR3 is made up of 15 amino acids. The CDR3 coding sequence is TGTGCCACCAGCAGAGGAAGCGGGGGCCTGTACGAGCAGTACTTC. Residues: CATSRGSGGLYEQYF.

This clonotype has just a few counts. The J gene is TRBJ2-2, the V gene TRBV3-1; no clear D gene. V was trimmed by 1 base and J by 5 bases, leaving 8 bases between them. Germline CDR1 reads LGHDT; CDR2 reads YNNKEL (reference sequence). There are 14 residues in the CDR3. The CDR3 nucleotides read TGTGCCAGCAGCCAAGGACGTAAAACCGGGGAGCTGTTTTTT. Its translation: CASSQGRKTGELFF. Variable domain in full (rest from reference TRBV3-1 and TRBJ2-2): DTAVSQTPKYLVTQMGNDKSIKCEQNLGHDTMYWYKQDSKKFLKIMFSYNNKELIINETVPNRFSPKSPDKAHLNLHINSLELGDSAVYFCASSQGRKTGELFFGEGSRLTVL.

This clonotype turned up a few times. The J gene is TRBJ1-1, the V gene TRBV7-2; D perhaps matches TRBD1 (5 bases). CDR1 is SGHTA and CDR2 is FQGNSA in the germline V gene. Trimming removed 5 bases from V and 1 base from J, with 8 bases in between. The CDR3 covers 13 residues. The CDR3 here is CASSAGANTEAFF. The CDR3 DNA sequence: TGTGCCAGCAGCGCCGGGGCGAACACTGAAGCTTTCTTT. Full variable domain (outside the CDR3, taken from reference TRBV7-2 and TRBJ1-1): GAGVSQSPSNKVTEKGKDVELRCDPISGHTALYWYRQSLGQGLEFLIYFQGNSAPDKSGLPSDRFSAERTGGSVSTLTIQRTQQEDSAVYLCASSAGANTEAFFGQGTRLTVV.

This clonotype was counted only a few times. The chain uses TRBV9 and TRBJ2-1; 10 bases are shared with TRBD2. J gave up 6 bases and V 0 bases, and 3 bases lay outside the gene matches. Per the germline V gene, CDR1 is SGDLS and CDR2 is YYNGEE. The CDR3 consists of 15 residues. CDR3 amino acids: CASSVEASGSNEQFF. CDR3 bases: TGTGCCAGCAGCGTAGAGGCTAGCGGGAGCAATGAGCAGTTCTTC.

CDR3 coding DNA: TGTGCCAGCAGCTCCTTACCCGGTTTCGGAAACACCATATATTTT. Translation gives CASSSLPGFGNTIYF. The chain couples TRBV11-2 to TRBJ1-3; D is uncertain. Trimming left V 4 bases short and J 4 bases short, with 14 bases between. CDR3 length: 15 amino acids. The V gene's germline CDR1 is SGHAT and CDR2 FQNNGV.

In its sample, this clonotype was seen a few times. V usage is TRBV6-2 or TRBV6-3 and J usage is TRBJ2-3; D might be TRBD1 (7 bases). Deletions cut 10 bases from V and 7 bases from J, with 18 bases between. Germline assignment: CDR1 MNHEY and CDR2 SVGEGT. The CDR3 is 13 amino acids. The CDR3 protein is CATPGGGTYTQYF. CDR3 nucleotide sequence: TGTGCCACCCCTGGAGGGGGCACGTATACGCAGTATTTT.

This rearrangement joins TRBV7-3 to TRBJ2-2, with TRBD1 matching 9 bases. CDR3 length: 15 amino acids. Germline CDR1 and CDR2: SGHTA and FQGTGA. V was pared by 4 bases and J by 6 bases, with 6 bases of the junction left unmatched. CDR3 loop: CASSSGQGWAGELFF. The CDR3 coding sequence is TGTGCCAGCAGCTCCGGACAGGGGTGGGCCGGGGAGCTGTTTTTT.

In this sample, this clonotype turned up a few times. The chain is built from TRBV12-3 or TRBV12-4 and TRBJ2-2; D gene uncertain. This CDR3 is 13 amino acids long. The ends were cut back, 4 bases at V and 2 bases at J, with 5 bases in the middle. CDR3 protein: CASSSENTGELFF. The CDR3 DNA reads as TGTGCCAGCAGTTCTGAAAACACCGGGGAGCTGTTTTTT.

The rearrangement links TRBV2 to TRBJ1-2, with 8 bases matching TRBD1. V shed 2 bases and J 4 bases; nucleotides not matched to a gene: 6. Germline V gene lookup returns CDR1 SNHLY and CDR2 FYNNEI. The CDR3 has 15 residues. The CDR3 sequence is CASSEFGQGGYGYTF. The CDR3 DNA follows: TGTGCCAGCAGTGAATTTGGACAGGGCGGCTATGGCTACACCTTC.

The V and J genes are TRBV7-9 and TRBJ2-2; 8 positions match TRBD2. Germline V gene data show CDR1 as SEHNR and CDR2 as FQNEAQ (reference sequence). V lost 5 bases and J lost 1; bases outside the gene matches: 3. CDR3 length: 15 amino acids. CDR3 in amino acids: CASSETSGNTGELFF. CDR3 nucleotide sequence: TGTGCCAGCAGCGAAACTAGCGGGAACACCGGGGAGCTGTTTTTT. Full variable domain (rest looked up from reference TRBV7-9 and TRBJ2-2): DTGVSQNPRHKITKRGQNVTFRCDPISEHNRLYWYRQTLGQGPEFLTYFQNEAQLEKSRLLSDRFSAERPKGSFSTLEIQRTEQGDSAMYLCASSETSGNTGELFFGEGSRLTVL.

The chain has TRBV7-2 and TRBJ2-1; 8 nucleotides align to TRBD2. The germline V gene has CDR1 SGHTA and CDR2 FQGNSA. This CDR3 comprises 16 residues. Trimming cost V 5 bases and J 4 bases; bases outside gene matches: 10. CDR3 in amino acids: CASSPFRGGRYNEQFF. In DNA form, the CDR3 reads TGTGCCAGCAGCCCTTTTCGGGGGGGCCGGTACAATGAGCAGTTCTTC.

This clonotype has just a few counts. V gene TRBV12-3 or TRBV12-4 combines with J gene TRBJ1-5; 8 bases line up with TRBD1. Trimming at V came to 7 bases and at J to 9 bases, leaving 14 bases not matched to a gene. This CDR3 contains 15 residues. In nucleotides, the CDR3 is TGTGCCAGCAATCCCGGCCCCGGACAGGGCGGGCCCCAGCATTTT. Protein: CASNPGPGQGGPQHF.

This clonotype was observed a few times. This chain links TRBV6-2 or TRBV6-3 with TRBJ2-2, with 7 bases that match TRBD1. CDR1 MNHEY and CDR2 SVGEGT come from the germline V gene. Trimming removed 5 bases from V and 5 bases from J; junction bases left unmatched: 8. The CDR3 consists of 15 residues. The CDR3 nucleotides are TGTGCCAGCAGTAAACGGGACAGTGGAACCGGGGAGCTGTTTTTT. Translation: CASSKRDSGTGELFF.

This clonotype was observed a few times. The chain recombines TRBV11-2 with TRBJ1-6, with TRBD1 identical over 7 bases. Trimming cost V 5 bases and J 6 bases; bases outside gene matches: 7. Germline V lookup: CDR1 SGHAT, CDR2 FQNNGV. The CDR3 contains 15 residues. The CDR3 DNA sequence: TGTGCCAGCAGCCCAAGGACAGGCCCTAATTCACCCCTCCACTTT. Its protein product is CASSPRTGPNSPLHF.